This paragraph covers one T cell receptor (beta chain) sequence. Antigen specificity is unknown. Naive CD8 populations comprised CD45RO-negative cells positively selected for CCR7, excluding terminally differentiated effector memory CD45RA+ cells. V dropped 0 bases and J dropped 3 bases, with 14 bases sitting between them. The CDR3 has 15 amino acids. In germline, CDR1 is SQVTM, CDR2 ANQGSEA. The data were obtained in a study of shared clonotypes between healthy human individuals. Study conclusions and caveats: Relative to clonotypes present in all four donors, those not shared had lower generation probabilities.

Every subset's genomic DNA went evenly onto several immunoSEQ plates. Repertoires were generated with immunoSEQ multiplex PCR, while TCRdb's copy carries only in-frame clones and drops some. This repertoire shows around 2.1 million clones, about 93% found once; its top ten account for more than 1.5%. Sequencing was performed on naive CD8+ T cells from PBMCs. The rearrangement joins TRBV29-1 to TRBJ1-2, with D hard to call. This clonotype originated in a man younger than 30 in good health. Some clones in this sample may be carry-over from other donors' samples. The CDR3 region has the DNA TGCAGCGTTGAAGATCCTGCCAGGTCCTACTATGGCTACACCTTC. Translated: CSVEDPARSYYGYTF.